A single sample gave rise to the 22 T cell receptor beta chains below, sequenced in a study of shared clonotypes between healthy human individuals. This table comes from immunoSEQ multiplex PCR, and its TCRdb copy is limited to in-frame clones, with some not included. The table lists fewer than 3 million clones, under 95% of them singletons. Sequences were obtained from naive CD4+ T cells from PBMCs. Subset reported: CD45RA+ positively selected. The receptors were sampled from a man between 18 and 35 years old in good health. Some clones in this sample may be carry-over from other donors' samples.

This chain connects TRBV27 to TRBJ2-7; perhaps TRBD1 as D (5 bases). Trimming shortened V by 2 bases and J by 1 base, and 9 bases separated the two germline ends. The CDR3 is 14 amino acids. The germline gives CDR1 MNHEY, CDR2 SMNVEV (reference sequence). CDR3 in amino acids: CASSLGAASYEQYF. The CDR3 nucleotides are TGTGCCAGCAGTTTAGGGGCCGCGTCCTACGAGCAGTACTTC.

This chain connects TRBV6-4 to TRBJ2-1; maybe TRBD2 (6 bases). The CDR3 runs 16 residues. In germline, CDR1 is MRHNA, CDR2 SNTAGT. V was shortened by 0 bases and J by 7 bases, with 16 bases between the two germline ends. The CDR3 DNA is TGTGCCAGCAGTGACTCCGGGACTCGGGGTCGGAATGAGCAGTTCTTC. Translated: CASSDSGTRGRNEQFF.

The chain carries TRBV7-2 and TRBJ2-3; D may be TRBD1 or TRBD2 (5 bases each). V was cut by 4 bases and J by 6 bases, with 20 bases left in between. Germline CDR1 and CDR2: SGHTA and FQGNSA. The CDR3 consists of 16 residues. Written as DNA, the CDR3 is TGTGCCAGCAGCTCTATAGGTGGGGGATCAGGCGATACGCAGTATTTT. Translating it yields CASSSIGGGSGDTQYF.

The CDR3 protein is CASSPRRTGGTYGYTF. The CDR3 coding sequence is TGTGCCAGCAGTCCCCGACGGACAGGAGGGACCTATGGCTACACCTTC. The chain employs TRBV28 and TRBJ1-2; 7 bases fit TRBD1. CDR1 is MDHEN and CDR2 is SYDVKM in the germline V gene. With 5 bases clipped from V and 4 bases from J, the junction kept 13 bases outside the gene matches. This CDR3 has 16 amino acids.

On this clone: Other DNA sequences from this sample encode an identical CDR3 as well. This rearrangement joins TRBV2 to TRBJ1-2; D perhaps matches TRBD1 (6 bases). This CDR3 has 13 residues. Per the germline V gene, CDR1 is SNHLY and CDR2 is FYNNEI. V shed 3 bases and J shed 3 bases, with 8 bases lying between them. As DNA, the CDR3 is TGTGCCAGCAGTGACAGGGGAGACTATGGCTACACCTTC. Amino acids: CASSDRGDYGYTF. Full variable domain (missing parts from reference TRBV2 and TRBJ1-2): EPEVTQTPSHQVTQMGQEVILRCVPISNHLYFYWYRQILGQKVEFLVSFYNNEISEKSEIFDDQFSVERPDGSNFTLKIRSTKLEDSAMYFCASSDRGDYGYTFGSGTRLTVV.

The CDR3 sequence is CASSDPGQGNSYEQYF. The CDR3 DNA reads TGTGCCAGCAGTGACCCAGGACAGGGCAATTCCTACGAGCAGTACTTC. V usage is TRBV25-1 and J usage is TRBJ2-7; TRBD1 matches at 8 bases. Losses at the gene ends were 3 bases for V and 1 base for J; bases not matched to a gene: 8. This CDR3 spans 16 amino acids. Looked up from germline, CDR1 is MGHDK and CDR2 is SYGVNS.

The V gene is TRBV7-2, the J gene TRBJ1-5; D uncertain. Germline CDR1 SGHTA, CDR2 FQGNSA. Trimming left V 4 bases short and J 10 bases short, with 17 bases between. The CDR3 has 14 residues. The CDR3: CASSSARELGPQHF. CDR3 nucleotide sequence: TGTGCCAGCAGCTCCGCGAGGGAGCTGGGCCCCCAGCATTTT.

V gene TRBV9 combines with J gene TRBJ2-3; no firm D call. From germline, CDR1 is SGDLS and CDR2 YYNGEE. This CDR3 is built from 18 residues. V was pared by 0 bases and J by 0 bases, with 17 bases between. The CDR3 DNA sequence: TGTGCCAGCAGCGTAGTTATATGTCGTTTATCTAGCACAGATACGCAGTATTTT. It specifies CASSVVICRLSSTDTQYF. Full variable domain (missing parts from reference TRBV9 and TRBJ2-3): DSGVTQTPKHLITATGQRVTLRCSPRSGDLSVYWYQQSLDQGLQFLIQYYNGEERAKGNILERFSAQQFPDLHSELNLSSLELGDSALYFCASSVVICRLSSTDTQYFGPGTRLTVL.

As regards this clone: Distinct nucleotide sequences in the sample also encode this CDR3. The chain recombines TRBV9 with TRBJ2-7; D remains unclear. The CDR3 consists of 14 residues. Germline assignment: CDR1 SGDLS and CDR2 YYNGEE. The germline V and J ends were trimmed by 2 bases and 3 bases, with 12 bases remaining between them. The CDR3 is CASSVSSANYEQYF. The DNA for the CDR3 is TGTGCCAGCAGCGTCAGCTCCGCAAACTACGAGCAGTACTTC.

The rearrangement uses TRBV15 and TRBJ2-1; the D call may be TRBD1 or TRBD2 (5 bases each). The V gene's germline CDR1 is LNHNV and CDR2 YYDKDF (reference sequence). V was cut by 0 bases and J by 6 bases, with 18 bases left in between. The CDR3 runs to 17 residues. The CDR3 loop reads CATSRDLGRGKLNEQFF. CDR3 in DNA: TGTGCCACCAGCAGAGATCTGGGACGTGGGAAACTCAATGAGCAGTTCTTC.

This clone appeared a few times. The chain couples TRBV5-1 to TRBJ1-5, with D unresolved. Trimming shortened V by 1 base and J by 5 bases, and 7 bases separated the two germline ends. Per germline, CDR1 SGHRS and CDR2 YFSETQ. CDR3 length: 13 residues. The CDR3 loop reads CASSLIPDQPQHF. The CDR3 region has the DNA TGCGCCAGCAGCTTGATTCCAGATCAGCCCCAGCATTTT.

The V call is TRBV2, the J call TRBJ1-4; 7 bases map to TRBD1. The length of the CDR3 is 14 residues. The germline V gene has CDR1 SNHLY and CDR2 FYNNEI. The V and J ends lost 7 bases and 3 bases, in that order; junction bases with no gene match: 5. DNA of the CDR3: TGTGCCAGCATAAGGGGACAGTCTAATGAAAAACTGTTTTTT. Translating gives CASIRGQSNEKLFF.

The chain uses TRBV5-4 and TRBJ1-4; TRBD1 aligns across 9 bases. This CDR3 comprises 15 residues. CDR1 is SGHNT, CDR2 YYREEE, per germline (reference sequence). Trimming removed 4 bases from V and 6 bases from J; junction bases left unmatched: 7. The CDR3 here is CASSTAGTGHEKLFF. In DNA form, the CDR3 reads TGTGCCAGCAGCACCGCCGGGACAGGGCATGAAAAACTGTTTTTT.

This clone was picked up one time. Other DNA sequences in the same sample also yield this CDR3. The chain recombines TRBV6-1 with TRBJ2-7; no reliable D call. Trimming removed 1 base from V and 3 bases from J, with 10 bases in between. CDR3 length equals 14 residues. Germline CDR1 is MNHNS and CDR2 is SASEGT. CDR3 loop: CASSEGVGIYEQYF. DNA of the CDR3: TGTGCCAGCAGTGAAGGGGTTGGGATCTACGAGCAGTACTTC.

About this clone: The same CDR3 is also encoded by other DNA sequences in this sample. The chain recombines TRBV5-1 with TRBJ2-7; TRBD2 is a possible D gene (6 bases). Germline lookup yields CDR1 SGHRS and CDR2 YFSETQ. V dropped 4 bases and J dropped 2 bases, with 10 bases sitting between them. CDR3 size: 13 residues. The CDR3 nucleotides read TGCGCCAGCAGCCCCGGGACTGCCTACGAGCAGTACTTC. Translating gives CASSPGTAYEQYF.

This clone occurred once. The chain links TRBV10-3 to TRBJ2-1, with 15 bases matching TRBD2. The CDR3 sequence is 16 residues long. The V gene end was trimmed by 7 bases and the J gene end by 7 bases; junction bases not matched to a gene: 8. CDR1 is ENHRY, CDR2 SYGVKD, per germline. The CDR3 nucleotides are TGTGCCATCACTGGCGGACTAGCGGGAGGGATGAATGAGCAGTTCTTC. Its translation is CAITGGLAGGMNEQFF.

The chain couples TRBV6-5 to TRBJ2-6, with TRBD1 identical over 7 bases. The germline gives CDR1 MNHEY, CDR2 SVGAGI. The trim removed 4 bases at V and 2 bases at J, leaving 5 bases unmatched. The CDR3 is 16 residues long. The CDR3 coding sequence is TGTGCCAGCAGTTTCCACGGGACAGCTGGGGCCAACGTCCTGACTTTC. Protein: CASSFHGTAGANVLTF.

This clone occurred once. This CDR3 is also generated by other DNA sequences in the sample. The chain has TRBV7-9 and TRBJ2-3; a weak D match, TRBD2 (6 bases). V was clipped by 2 bases and J by 0 bases, with 9 bases between them. The CDR3 consists of 15 residues. CDR1 and CDR2 (germline): SEHNR, FQNEAQ (reference sequence). Written as DNA, the CDR3 is TGTGCCAGCAGCTTACCCGGGGGAAGCACAGATACGCAGTATTTT. This gives the protein CASSLPGGSTDTQYF.

The rearrangement joins TRBV11-3 to TRBJ2-1; 9 positions agree with TRBD2. This CDR3 region has 16 residues. Germline-derived CDR1 and CDR2 are SGHNT and YENEEA. Trimming removed 0 bases from V and 2 bases from J; junction bases left unmatched: 2. The CDR3 loop reads CASSLEGGRAYNEQFF. The CDR3 DNA is TGTGCCAGCAGCTTAGAGGGCGGGAGGGCCTACAATGAGCAGTTCTTC.

This sequence joins TRBV4-2 and TRBJ2-1; 11 bases are a match to TRBD2. J gave up 4 bases and V 4 bases, and 6 bases lay outside the gene matches. Germline V gene lookup returns CDR1 LGHNA and CDR2 YNFKEQ. This CDR3 has 16 amino acids. CDR3 protein: CASSRGLAGLYNEQFF. CDR3 bases: TGTGCCAGCAGCCGAGGACTAGCGGGCCTTTACAATGAGCAGTTCTTC.

Notes on this clone: The sample carries other DNA sequences with the same CDR3. The chain is built from TRBV6-4 and TRBJ1-5, with 9 bases identical to TRBD1. The CDR3 spans 14 residues. Germline V gene data show CDR1 as MRHNA and CDR2 as SNTAGT. The junction had 4 bases not matched to a gene; V was cut back by 3 bases and J by 7 bases. The CDR3 sequence is CASSETGGGQPQHF. The CDR3 nucleotides are TGTGCCAGCAGTGAGACAGGGGGTGGGCAGCCCCAGCATTTT.

The V gene is TRBV5-1, the J gene TRBJ2-1; 15 bases are shared with TRBD2. Unmatched junction bases numbered 5, after V lost 4 bases and J lost 9 bases. The CDR3 covers 15 residues. From germline, CDR1 is SGHRS and CDR2 YFSETQ. The CDR3 nucleotides read TGCGCCAGCAGCCCTCCGGGACTAGCGGGAGGTGAGCAGTTCTTC. Residues: CASSPPGLAGGEQFF.